The sequence of this T cell receptor (beta chain) was determined in a study of T cells expressing NK-cell markers. Study-wide background: Sorted CD3+CD56-NKG2C+, CD3+CD56+NKG2C+ and CD3+CD56+NKG2C- T cells supplied the TCR beta repertoires.

A 5'RACE template switching approach incorporating UMIs was used to make TCR beta cDNA. TCRdb reprocessed the 5' RACE reads, with one entry per CDR3 protein and no DNA. The sample table includes roughly 380,000 distinct CDR3 sequences. In regard to this clonotype: The antigen remains unidentified.

Broader study findings: Similarly, these clonotypes led the CD3+CD56-NKG2C+ fraction as well in several donors. Of the CD8+ T cells in more than five donors, roughly 1.0-7.5% belonged to dominant NKG2C+ clonotypes.

The specimen sequenced was blood T cells: a sorted CD56 or NKG2C T cell subset, CD4+ or CD8+ T cells, or bulk PBMC T cells (not recorded which). The TCR originated in a man between 18 and 69 years old in good health.

This chain's CDR3 is CASSPGTAPNEQYF. The chain uses TRBV18 and TRBJ2-7; TCRdb reports TRBD2, a call that lacks DNA to check it against. Germline loops: CDR1 KGHSH, CDR2 LQKENI. This CDR3 comprises 14 residues.